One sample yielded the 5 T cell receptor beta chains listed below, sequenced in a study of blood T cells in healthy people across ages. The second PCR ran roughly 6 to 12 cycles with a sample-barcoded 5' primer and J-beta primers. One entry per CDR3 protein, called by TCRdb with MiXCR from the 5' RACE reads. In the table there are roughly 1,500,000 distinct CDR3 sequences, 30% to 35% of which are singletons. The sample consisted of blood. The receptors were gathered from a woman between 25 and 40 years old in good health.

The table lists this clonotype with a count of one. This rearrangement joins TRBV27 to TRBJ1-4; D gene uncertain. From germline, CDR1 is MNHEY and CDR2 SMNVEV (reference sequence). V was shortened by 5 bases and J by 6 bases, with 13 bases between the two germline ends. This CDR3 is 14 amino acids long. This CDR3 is CASSILYSDEKLFF. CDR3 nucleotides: TGTGCCAGCAGTATACTTTATTCGGATGAAAAACTGTTTTTT. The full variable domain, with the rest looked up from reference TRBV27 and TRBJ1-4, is EAQVTQNPRYLITVTGKKLTVTCSQNMNHEYMSWYRQDPGLGLRQIYYSMNVEVTDKGDVPEGYKVSRKEKRNFPLILESPSPNQTSLYFCASSILYSDEKLFFGSGTQLSVL.

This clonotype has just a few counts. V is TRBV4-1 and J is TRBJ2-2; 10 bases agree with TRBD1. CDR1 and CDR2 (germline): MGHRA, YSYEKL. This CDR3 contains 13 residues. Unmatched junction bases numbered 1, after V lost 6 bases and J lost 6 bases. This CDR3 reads CASRDRGSGELFF. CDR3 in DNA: TGCGCCAGCAGGGACAGGGGGTCCGGGGAGCTGTTTTTT.

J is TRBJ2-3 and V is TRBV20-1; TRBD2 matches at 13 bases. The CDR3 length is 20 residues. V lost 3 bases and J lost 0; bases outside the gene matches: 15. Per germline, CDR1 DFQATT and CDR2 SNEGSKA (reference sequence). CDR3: CSASVSGTSGIKSSTDTQYF. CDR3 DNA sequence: TGCAGTGCTAGCGTGAGCGGGACTAGCGGGATAAAGTCAAGCACAGATACGCAGTATTTT.

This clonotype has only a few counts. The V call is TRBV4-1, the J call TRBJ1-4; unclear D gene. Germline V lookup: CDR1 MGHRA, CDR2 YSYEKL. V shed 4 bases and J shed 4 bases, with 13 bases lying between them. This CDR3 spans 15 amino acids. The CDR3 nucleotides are TGCGCCAGCAGCCTCGAGGGCCTCTTTAATGAAAAACTGTTTTTT. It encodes CASSLEGLFNEKLFF.

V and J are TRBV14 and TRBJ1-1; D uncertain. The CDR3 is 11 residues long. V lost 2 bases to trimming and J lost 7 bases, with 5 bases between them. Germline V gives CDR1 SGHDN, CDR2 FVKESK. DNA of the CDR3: TGTGCCAGCAGCCAATACAGTGAAGCTTTCTTT. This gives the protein CASSQYSEAFF. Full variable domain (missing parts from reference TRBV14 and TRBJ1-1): EAGVTQFPSHSVIEKGQTVTLRCDPISGHDNLYWYRRVMGKEIKFLLHFVKESKQDESGMPNNRFLAERTGGTYSTLKVQPAELEDSGVYFCASSQYSEAFFGQGTRLTVV.